A single sample is the source of the 28 T cell receptor beta chains below, sequenced in a study of blood T cell repertoires in COVID-19. Sequencing was performed with immunoSEQ multiplex PCR; in TCRdb, only in-frame clones are kept and a portion is missing. The table has roughly 250,000 clones, around nine tenths seen once. Sequencing input: peripheral blood. The receptors stem from a man aged 25-45 years with acute or convalescent COVID-19.

The chain carries TRBV27 and TRBJ1-6; D uncertain. V lost 2 bases to trimming and J lost 10 bases, with 24 bases between them. Per the germline V gene, CDR1 is MNHEY and CDR2 is SMNVEV (reference sequence). The CDR3 length is 18 residues. The CDR3 loop reads CASSLSFTVTGKESPLHF. In DNA, the CDR3 is TGTGCCAGCAGTTTAAGTTTCACAGTAACGGGGAAGGAGTCACCCCTCCACTTT.

This clone was seen a single time. The V and J genes are TRBV4-2 and TRBJ2-1; 9 bases match TRBD2. This CDR3 is built from 17 residues. V shed 0 bases, J shed 4 bases, and the junction held 7 bases outside the gene matches. Per germline, CDR1 LGHNA and CDR2 YNFKEQ. Here the CDR3 reads CASSQESSGRPYNEQFF. The DNA of the CDR3 is TGTGCCAGCAGCCAAGAAAGCAGCGGGAGGCCTTACAATGAGCAGTTCTTC.

The V gene is TRBV28, the J gene TRBJ2-1, with D perhaps matching TRBD2 (6 bases). V was clipped by 6 bases and J by 0 bases, with 9 bases between them. This CDR3 spans 14 amino acids. Germline V gene data show CDR1 as MDHEN and CDR2 as SYDVKM. The CDR3 here is CASRSGASYNEQFF. For the CDR3, the DNA is TGTGCCAGCAGATCGGGAGCCTCCTACAATGAGCAGTTCTTC.

DNA of the CDR3: TGTGCCAGTAGTACCGGGACAGCCATCTCTGGGGCCAACGTCCTGACTTTC. It is translated as CASSTGTAISGANVLTF. V and J are TRBV19 and TRBJ2-6; 7 bases agree with TRBD1. The CDR3 totals 17 residues. Germline lookup yields CDR1 LNHDA and CDR2 SQIVND (reference sequence). V lost 4 bases to trimming and J lost 0 bases; unmatched junction nucleotides: 6.

The V call is TRBV6-1, the J call TRBJ2-3; 10 bases are a match to TRBD2. The CDR3 contains 14 residues. Germline CDR1 MNHNS, CDR2 SASEGT. V lost 6 bases and J lost 3; bases outside the gene matches: 3. The CDR3 spells CASRAGGPTDTQYF. CDR3 nucleotide sequence: TGTGCCAGCAGAGCGGGAGGGCCAACAGATACGCAGTATTTT.

The gene calls are TRBV12-5 and TRBJ1-2; perhaps TRBD1 as D (6 bases). The V and J ends lost 6 bases and 6 bases respectively, with 14 bases between them. The CDR3 runs 13 residues. Germline V gives CDR1 LGHNT, CDR2 FRNRAP. CDR3: CASGAQGNNGYTF. The CDR3 nucleotides read TGTGCTAGTGGCGCACAGGGAAATAATGGCTACACCTTC.

The chain has TRBV12-3 or TRBV12-4 and TRBJ2-3, with 7 bases fitting TRBD2. The CDR3 is 13 amino acids. V lost 11 bases and J lost 4; bases outside the gene matches: 9. CDR3 loop: CAGGRTLADTQYF. The DNA for the CDR3 is TGTGCCGGCGGGAGAACCCTGGCAGATACGCAGTATTTT.

The V gene is TRBV29-1, the J gene TRBJ1-2, with TRBD1 as a possible D gene (6 bases). Germline CDR1 and CDR2: SQVTM and ANQGSEA. The CDR3 is 12 amino acids. Trimming removed 7 bases from V and 4 bases from J, with 13 bases in between. This CDR3 reads CSAAGDGYGYTF. DNA for the CDR3: TGCAGCGCCGCAGGGGACGGCTATGGCTACACCTTC.

The chain has TRBV24-1 and TRBJ2-1; 10 bases are a match to TRBD2. This CDR3 region has 20 residues. Germline V lookup: CDR1 KGHDR, CDR2 SFDVKD. The V and J ends lost 5 bases and 2 bases, in that order; junction bases with no gene match: 17. The CDR3 bases are TGTGCCACCAGTGGTGGAGGACTAGCGGAAGGGGCCCCAACCTACAATGAGCAGTTCTTC. Protein product: CATSGGGLAEGAPTYNEQFF.

The V call is TRBV7-2, the J call TRBJ1-1; no clear D gene. Germline V lookup: CDR1 SGHTA, CDR2 FQGNSA. V was clipped by 5 bases and J by 11 bases, with 15 bases between them. The CDR3 extends over 12 amino acids. The DNA for the CDR3 is TGTGCCAGCAGCCCGAGCCGGGTAAGGGCTTTCTTT. Its protein product is CASSPSRVRAFF.

This clone was detected a few times. This rearrangement joins TRBV14 to TRBJ2-7; TRBD2 is a possible D gene (5 bases). Trimming took off 3 bases at V and 3 bases at J, with 12 bases between the two ends. This CDR3 contains 14 residues. Germline V gene data show CDR1 as SGHDN and CDR2 as FVKESK. CDR3 sequence reads: CASSHDIRGYEQYF. DNA for the CDR3: TGTGCCAGCAGCCACGATATTCGGGGCTACGAGCAGTACTTC.

The V gene is TRBV5-6, the J gene TRBJ1-1; 7 positions match TRBD1. The CDR3 has 16 amino acids. Unmatched junction bases numbered 12, after V lost 4 bases and J lost 3 bases. Germline V gene sequence: CDR1 SGHDT, CDR2 YYEEEE. Here the CDR3 reads CASSKYLRGRDTEAFF. CDR3 nucleotide sequence: TGTGCCAGCAGCAAGTACCTCAGGGGGAGAGACACTGAAGCTTTCTTT.

This chain joins TRBV5-1 and TRBJ2-5, with 8 bases lining up with TRBD2. The junction had 10 bases not matched to a gene; V was cut back by 1 base and J by 5 bases. The length of the CDR3 is 16 residues. The V gene's germline CDR1 is SGHRS and CDR2 YFSETQ. In DNA, the CDR3 is TGCGCCAGCAGCTTGATTGCGGGGGGCCCTTTGGAGACCCAGTACTTC. This translates into CASSLIAGGPLETQYF.

The rearrangement uses TRBV3-1 (or the pseudogene TRBV3-2) and TRBJ1-5; 7 bases fit TRBD1. Trimming removed 3 bases from V and 3 bases from J; junction bases left unmatched: 8. This CDR3 contains 16 residues. Looked up from germline, CDR1 is LGHDT and CDR2 is YNNKEL (reference sequence). CDR3 residues: CASSHGLQGVNQPQHF. In DNA, the CDR3 is TGTGCCAGCAGCCACGGTCTGCAGGGGGTCAATCAGCCCCAGCATTTT.

This clone was seen just once. The CDR3 DNA reads as TGCGCCAGCAGCTTGAGTCGTAGTCGGGAAGCTTTCTTT. Encoded protein: CASSLSRSREAFF. The genes are TRBV5-1 and TRBJ1-1; D uncertain. V was cut by 1 base and J by 8 bases, with 12 bases left in between. The CDR3 totals 13 residues. Germline V gene sequence: CDR1 SGHRS, CDR2 YFSETQ.

The CDR3 DNA is TGTGCCAGCAGACTGACAGGAATAGGCAATCAGCCCCAGCATTTT. Translated, it gives CASRLTGIGNQPQHF. V gene TRBV27 combines with J gene TRBJ1-5, with a tentative D call TRBD1 (6 bases). Germline V gives CDR1 MNHEY, CDR2 SMNVEV (reference sequence). Trimming removed 6 bases at V and 2 bases at J, with 14 bases between. This CDR3 is 15 amino acids long.

The chain couples TRBV5-4 to TRBJ2-7, with D perhaps TRBD1 (6 bases). Per the germline V gene, CDR1 is SGHNT and CDR2 is YYREEE (reference sequence). The CDR3 length is 14 residues. Trimming took 4 bases from V and 3 from J, leaving 14 bases between them. CDR3 region: CASSKTGPYYEQYF. The CDR3 DNA sequence: TGTGCCAGCAGCAAGACAGGACCTTACTACGAGCAGTACTTC.

The V call is TRBV6-1, the J call TRBJ1-6, with D unclear. The CDR3 loop spans 16 amino acids. V shed 0 bases and J shed 12 bases, with 18 bases lying between them. The germline gives CDR1 MNHNS, CDR2 SASEGT. The CDR3 sequence: CASSEALQTHQIPLHF. The CDR3 nucleotides read TGTGCCAGCAGTGAAGCTCTCCAAACGCACCAGATACCCCTCCACTTT.

The rearrangement joins TRBV6-5 to TRBJ1-4; 7 nucleotides line up with TRBD1. V trimming: 6 bases; J trimming: 8 bases; junction bases outside the gene matches: 9. There are 14 residues in the CDR3. From germline, CDR1 is MNHEY and CDR2 SVGAGI. The CDR3 is CASRQQGSREKLFF. CDR3 DNA: TGTGCCAGCAGGCAACAGGGGAGTCGGGAAAAACTGTTTTTT.

The chain employs TRBV5-1 and TRBJ2-5, with 7 bases fitting TRBD2. Germline CDR1 reads SGHRS; CDR2 reads YFSETQ. V trimming: 3 bases; J trimming: 5 bases; junction bases outside the gene matches: 7. This CDR3 has 14 amino acids. The CDR3 spells CASSSRLGGETQYF. CDR3 nucleotides: TGCGCCAGCAGCTCCCGCCTGGGGGGGGAGACCCAGTACTTC.

This chain uses TRBV20-1 with TRBJ2-7; D is possibly TRBD2 (6 bases). Per the germline V gene, CDR1 is DFQATT and CDR2 is SNEGSKA (reference sequence). V lost 3 bases to trimming and J lost 7 bases, with 19 bases between them. This CDR3 contains 14 residues. CDR3: CSASSLGFAGEQYF. CDR3 nucleotides: TGCAGTGCTAGTAGTTTGGGCTTTGCGGGAGAGCAGTACTTC.

This sequence joins TRBV2 and TRBJ2-1; the D is unclear. The CDR3 length is 13 residues. V lost 4 bases, J lost 4 bases, and 8 bases lay in between. Germline CDR1 reads SNHLY; CDR2 reads FYNNEI. For the CDR3, the DNA is TGTGCCAGCAGTGTTCTGGCATACAATGAGCAGTTCTTC. Its protein product is CASSVLAYNEQFF.

J is TRBJ2-2 and V is TRBV11-3; D may be TRBD2 (6 bases). This CDR3 is 14 amino acids long. V dropped 8 bases and J dropped 1 base, with 11 bases sitting between them. The germline V gene has CDR1 SGHNT and CDR2 YENEEA. The CDR3 nucleotides read TGTGCCAGCGGCAGCGGGCGGAACACCGGGGAGCTGTTTTTT. Protein product: CASGSGRNTGELFF.

The chain carries TRBV4-1 and TRBJ2-2, with a weak D call TRBD2 (5 bases). Deletions cut 2 bases from V and 5 bases from J, with 12 bases between. CDR1 MGHRA and CDR2 YSYEKL come from the germline V gene. The CDR3 totals 15 residues. This CDR3 reads CASSQLLTGTGELFF. CDR3 nucleotide sequence: TGCGCCAGCAGCCAACTTCTAACGGGAACCGGGGAGCTGTTTTTT.

This chain links TRBV19 with TRBJ1-2; 8 bases are a match to TRBD1. The V gene's germline CDR1 is LNHDA and CDR2 SQIVND (reference sequence). The CDR3 covers 14 residues. The junction had 4 bases not matched to a gene; V was cut back by 4 bases and J by 3 bases. CDR3 DNA sequence: TGTGCCAGTAGTACGCGACAGGGGCACTATGGCTACACCTTC. It specifies CASSTRQGHYGYTF.

This chain joins TRBV4-1 and TRBJ1-1, with 7 bases lining up with TRBD1. This CDR3 spans 13 amino acids. Looked up from germline, CDR1 is MGHRA and CDR2 is YSYEKL. V shed 0 bases, J shed 10 bases, and the junction held 5 bases outside the gene matches. CDR3 in DNA: TGCGCCAGCAGCCAAGAGGAGGGGGCCGTAGCTTTCTTT. Encoded protein: CASSQEEGAVAFF.

CDR3 residues: CASSQDGTSGYNEQFF. As DNA, the CDR3 is TGCGCCAGCAGCCAAGACGGGACTAGCGGATACAATGAGCAGTTCTTC. The chain links TRBV4-1 to TRBJ2-1; 11 bases agree with TRBD2. Per the germline V gene, CDR1 is MGHRA and CDR2 is YSYEKL. The CDR3 covers 16 residues. V dropped 0 bases and J dropped 4; count of bases not matched to a gene: 2.

The chain combines TRBV28 with TRBJ2-3, with 12 bases lining up with TRBD2. With V trimmed by 3 bases and J by 1 base, 8 bases remained unmatched. The CDR3 length is 18 residues. Germline lookup yields CDR1 MDHEN and CDR2 SYDVKM. CDR3 sequence (DNA): TGTGCCAGCAGTTTTGCTAGCGGGGGGGACTGGGGCACAGATACGCAGTATTTT. This sequence encodes CASSFASGGDWGTDTQYF.